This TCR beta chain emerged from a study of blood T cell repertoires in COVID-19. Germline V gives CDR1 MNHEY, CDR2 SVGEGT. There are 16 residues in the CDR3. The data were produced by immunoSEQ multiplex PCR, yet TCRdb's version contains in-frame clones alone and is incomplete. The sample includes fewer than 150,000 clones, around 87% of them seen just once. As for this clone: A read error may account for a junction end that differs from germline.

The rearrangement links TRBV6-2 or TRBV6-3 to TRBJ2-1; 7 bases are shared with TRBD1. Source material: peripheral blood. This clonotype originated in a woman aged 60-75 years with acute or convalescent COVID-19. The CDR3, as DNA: TGTGCCAGCAGTTACTCGACAGGGAAGTCCTACAATGAACAGTTCTTC. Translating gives CASSYSTGKSYNEQFF.